This entry lists 18 T cell receptor beta chains sequenced from one sample in a study of OX40 agonist ivuxolimab in advanced cancers. Library preparation used the immunoSEQ multiplex PCR assay. This immuneACCESS table, as held by TCRdb, lists in-frame sequences with V and J called but not all clones. Of the missing ones, under half trace to an unresolved V gene in checked studies; the others have no known cause. Recorded for this sample are 15,000 to 20,000 clones; roughly nine tenths of them occurred a single time. Jointly, the top ten make up about 67% of the sample. The specimen comprised CD4+ or CD8+ T cells sorted from blood, sampled in a trial of the OX40 agonist ivuxolimab. The receptor set was obtained from an adult with an advanced solid tumor such as melanoma, head and neck, liver or kidney cancer.

In this sample, this clone turned up a few times. The chain carries TRBV18 and TRBJ1-4; D is unclear. CDR3 length: 16 residues. V dropped 0 bases and J dropped 5 bases, with 13 bases sitting between them. CDR1 and CDR2 (germline): KGHSH, LQKENI. DNA for the CDR3: TGTGCCAGCTCACCACCTAGTTACGCGGGCAATGAAAAACTGTTTTTT. This translates into CASSPPSYAGNEKLFF. The full variable domain, rest sourced from reference TRBV18 and TRBJ1-4, is NAGVMQNPRHLVRRRGQEARLRCSPMKGHSHVYWYRQLPEEGLKFMVYLQKENIIDESGMPKERFSAEFPKEGPSILRIQQVVRGDSAAYFCASSPPSYAGNEKLFFGSGTQLSVL.

The rearrangement joins TRBV4-1 to TRBJ2-1, with TRBD2 matching over 8 bases. Germline CDR1 MGHRA, CDR2 YSYEKL. The trim removed 5 bases at V and 4 bases at J, leaving 7 bases unmatched. The CDR3 runs to 15 residues. CDR3 loop: CASSVASGPYNEQFF. The CDR3 coding sequence is TGCGCCAGCAGCGTCGCTAGCGGGCCTTACAATGAGCAGTTCTTC.

The chain carries TRBV7-6 and TRBJ2-1; D is unclear. V was pared by 0 bases and J by 7 bases, with 13 bases between. The CDR3 has 15 residues. Looked up from germline, CDR1 is SGHVS and CDR2 is FNYEAQ. The CDR3 reads CASSLAGSFENEQFF. CDR3 sequence (DNA): TGTGCCAGCAGCTTAGCGGGCAGTTTTGAAAATGAGCAGTTCTTC.

This chain's CDR3 is CASRPRGKNIQYF. The CDR3 coding sequence is TGTGCCAGCAGACCCCGGGGCAAAAACATTCAGTACTTC. V is TRBV6-1 and J is TRBJ2-4; maybe TRBD2 (5 bases). This CDR3 spans 13 amino acids. From germline, CDR1 is MNHNS and CDR2 SASEGT. V dropped 6 bases and J dropped 3 bases, with 9 bases sitting between them.

J is TRBJ2-1 and V is TRBV7-6; 8 nucleotides match TRBD2. CDR1 and CDR2 from the germline V gene are SGHVS and FNYEAQ. The CDR3 covers 15 residues. The V segment lost 5 bases and the J segment 6 bases; nucleotides outside the gene matches: 9. The CDR3 here is CASSLSGILGNEQFF. The CDR3 DNA is TGTGCCAGCAGCCTTAGCGGGATTCTTGGCAATGAGCAGTTCTTC.

In its sample, this clone ranks as large. The J gene is TRBJ2-7, the V gene TRBV7-2, with a weak D call TRBD2 (7 bases). The CDR3 sequence is 15 residues long. Germline lookup yields CDR1 SGHTA and CDR2 FQGNSA. V lost 2 bases and J 2 bases, leaving 13 bases between the germline ends. The CDR3 reads CASSLRGARAYEQYF. The CDR3 DNA follows: TGTGCCAGCAGCTTACGGGGGGCCAGGGCCTACGAGCAGTACTTC.

J is TRBJ2-1 and V is TRBV10-1, with 7 bases matching TRBD1. Trimming at V came to 4 bases and at J to 0 bases, leaving 6 bases not matched to a gene. This CDR3 is 16 amino acids long. From germline, CDR1 is WNHNN and CDR2 SYGVQD (reference sequence). The CDR3 DNA sequence: TGCGCCAGCAGTGCTTTAGGGGGCAGCTCCTACAATGAGCAGTTCTTC. Amino acids: CASSALGGSSYNEQFF.

This rearrangement joins TRBV4-2 to TRBJ2-3, with TRBD2 matching 10 bases. The CDR3 is 19 amino acids. Looked up from germline, CDR1 is LGHNA and CDR2 is YNFKEQ. J gave up 3 bases and V 0 bases, and 12 bases lay outside the gene matches. Written as DNA, the CDR3 is TGTGCCAGCAGCCAAGATTTATCGGCCAGCGGGGGGGGGACAGATACGCAGTATTTT. Protein: CASSQDLSASGGGTDTQYF.

The chain links TRBV30 to TRBJ2-2; 7 bases map to TRBD2. J was trimmed by 5 bases and V by 5 bases; bases with no gene match: 8. There are 14 residues in the CDR3. Germline values: CDR1 GTSNPN, CDR2 SVGIG (reference sequence). The CDR3 region has the DNA TGTGCCTGGGGCGGGACGGGGGGAACCGGGGAGCTGTTTTTT. Amino acid sequence: CAWGGTGGTGELFF.

The J gene is TRBJ2-1, the V gene TRBV5-1; TRBD2 is a possible D gene (5 bases). V lost 0 bases to trimming and J lost 0 bases, with 10 bases between them. From germline, CDR1 is SGHRS and CDR2 YFSETQ. This CDR3 comprises 16 residues. This chain's CDR3 is CASSLATMDSYNEQFF. For the CDR3, the DNA is TGCGCCAGCAGCTTGGCGACTATGGACTCCTACAATGAGCAGTTCTTC.

The chain links TRBV9 to TRBJ2-5; D remains unclear. Germline-derived CDR1 and CDR2 are SGDLS and YYNGEE. V lost 3 bases to trimming and J lost 5 bases, with 8 bases between them. This CDR3 is 12 amino acids long. The DNA of the CDR3 is TGTGCCAGCAGCGGACGAAGGGAGACCCAGTACTTC. Translation gives CASSGRRETQYF.

This chain joins TRBV6-6 and TRBJ1-2, with D perhaps matching TRBD1 (5 bases). Germline CDR1 MNHNY, CDR2 SVGAGI (reference sequence). V shed 2 bases and J shed 2 bases, with 9 bases lying between them. The CDR3 has 14 residues. The CDR3 coding sequence is TGTGCCAGCAGTTACACAGGCCGGAACTATGGCTACACCTTC. Translated: CASSYTGRNYGYTF.

This sequence joins TRBV7-9 and TRBJ1-1; tentative D call: TRBD1 (5 bases). CDR1 is SEHNR and CDR2 is FQNEAQ in the germline V gene (reference sequence). This CDR3 is built from 13 residues. V shed 8 bases and J shed 8 bases, with 18 bases lying between them. The CDR3 DNA sequence: TGTGCCAGCGGGACGGGGAAAGGCGGGGAAGCTTTCTTT. This gives the protein CASGTGKGGEAFF.

This clone was found once. V usage is TRBV11-3 and J usage is TRBJ2-3, with D possibly called TRBD1 or TRBD2 (5 bases each). The CDR3 has 15 residues. Between the trimmed V and J ends, which lost 2 bases and 6 bases, there was a span of 15 bases. Germline CDR1 reads SGHNT; CDR2 reads YENEEA. The CDR3 spells CASSLLEGLWDTQYF. The CDR3 DNA follows: TGTGCCAGCAGCTTACTAGAGGGGCTCTGGGATACGCAGTATTTT.

The chain couples TRBV11-2 to TRBJ2-5, with 13 bases fitting TRBD2. CDR1 and CDR2 from the germline V gene are SGHAT and FQNNGV. There are 17 residues in the CDR3. V lost 5 bases, J lost 3 bases, and 9 bases stayed unmatched. CDR3 nucleotides: TGTGCCAGCAGCAGACTAGCGGGGGGTCCCCCGAAAGAGACCCAGTACTTC. Its translation: CASSRLAGGPPKETQYF.

The rearrangement joins TRBV7-6 to TRBJ2-7; a possible D gene is TRBD2 (6 bases). The CDR3 sequence is 13 residues long. Germline V CDR1 and CDR2: SGHVS, FNYEAQ. V lost 5 bases and J 2 bases, leaving 10 bases between the germline ends. Here the CDR3 DNA reads TGTGCCAGCAGCCACGGGACTCCCTACGAGCAGTACTTC. Its protein is CASSHGTPYEQYF.

The J gene is TRBJ1-2, the V gene TRBV29-1; D possibly corresponds to TRBD1 (5 bases). Germline loops: CDR1 SQVTM, CDR2 ANQGSEA. Trimming took 1 base from V and 0 from J, leaving 12 bases between them. CDR3 length: 15 amino acids. Written as DNA, the CDR3 is TGCAGCGTTGAAGTGGCAGGGACCGCTAACTATGGCTACACCTTC. Translated: CSVEVAGTANYGYTF.

The CDR3 reads CASSERNYEQYF. Here the CDR3 DNA reads TGTGCCAGCAGTGAACGTAACTACGAGCAGTACTTC. The J gene is TRBJ2-7, the V gene TRBV2; D unresolved. V was cut by 2 bases and J by 3 bases, with 5 bases left in between. CDR3 length: 12 amino acids. The germline V gene encodes CDR1 SNHLY and CDR2 FYNNEI.